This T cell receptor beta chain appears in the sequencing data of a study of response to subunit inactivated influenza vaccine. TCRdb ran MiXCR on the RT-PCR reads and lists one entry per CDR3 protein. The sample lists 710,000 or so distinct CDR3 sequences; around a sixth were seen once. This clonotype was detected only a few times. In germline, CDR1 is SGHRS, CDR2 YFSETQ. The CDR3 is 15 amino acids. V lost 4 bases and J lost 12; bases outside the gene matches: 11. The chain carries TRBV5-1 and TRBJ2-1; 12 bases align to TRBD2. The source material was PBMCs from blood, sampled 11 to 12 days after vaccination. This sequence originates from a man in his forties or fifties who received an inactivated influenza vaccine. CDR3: CASSRTSGDFGPQFF. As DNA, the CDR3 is TGCGCCAGCAGCCGGACTAGCGGGGATTTTGGGCCGCAGTTCTTC.